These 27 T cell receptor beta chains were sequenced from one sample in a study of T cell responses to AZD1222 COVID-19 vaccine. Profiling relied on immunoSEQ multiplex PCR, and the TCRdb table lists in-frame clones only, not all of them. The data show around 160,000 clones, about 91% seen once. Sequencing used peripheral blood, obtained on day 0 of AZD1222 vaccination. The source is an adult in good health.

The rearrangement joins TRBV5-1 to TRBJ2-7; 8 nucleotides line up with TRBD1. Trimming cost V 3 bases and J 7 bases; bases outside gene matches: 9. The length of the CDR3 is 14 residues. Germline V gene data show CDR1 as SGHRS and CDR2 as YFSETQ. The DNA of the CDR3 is TGCGCCAGCAGCTCCGGGACAGGTCCTTGGGAGCAGTACTTC. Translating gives CASSSGTGPWEQYF.

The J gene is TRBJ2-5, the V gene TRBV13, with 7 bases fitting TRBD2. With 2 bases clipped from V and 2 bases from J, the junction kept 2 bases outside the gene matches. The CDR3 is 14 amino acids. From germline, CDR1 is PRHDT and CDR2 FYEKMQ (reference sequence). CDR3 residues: CASSLYGRQETQYF. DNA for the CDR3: TGTGCCAGCAGCTTATACGGGAGGCAAGAGACCCAGTACTTC.

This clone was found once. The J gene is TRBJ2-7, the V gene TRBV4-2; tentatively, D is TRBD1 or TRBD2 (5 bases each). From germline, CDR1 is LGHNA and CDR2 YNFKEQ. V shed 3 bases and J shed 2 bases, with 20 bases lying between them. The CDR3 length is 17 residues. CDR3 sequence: CASSQEQEAHPPYEQYF. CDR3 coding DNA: TGTGCCAGCAGCCAGGAACAGGAGGCCCACCCCCCCTACGAGCAGTACTTC.

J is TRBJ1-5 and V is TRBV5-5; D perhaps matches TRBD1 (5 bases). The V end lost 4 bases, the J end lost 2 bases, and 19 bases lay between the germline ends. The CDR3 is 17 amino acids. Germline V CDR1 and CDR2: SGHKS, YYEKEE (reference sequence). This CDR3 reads CASSPIMGEGGNQPQHF. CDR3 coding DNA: TGTGCCAGCAGCCCGATTATGGGGGAGGGAGGCAATCAGCCCCAGCATTTT.

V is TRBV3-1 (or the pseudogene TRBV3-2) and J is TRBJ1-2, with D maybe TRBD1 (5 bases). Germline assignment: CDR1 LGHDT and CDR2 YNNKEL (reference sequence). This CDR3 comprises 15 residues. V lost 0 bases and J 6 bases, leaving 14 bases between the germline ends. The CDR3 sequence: CASSQDLGEYNGYTF. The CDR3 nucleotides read TGTGCCAGCAGCCAAGATTTAGGGGAGTACAATGGCTACACCTTC.

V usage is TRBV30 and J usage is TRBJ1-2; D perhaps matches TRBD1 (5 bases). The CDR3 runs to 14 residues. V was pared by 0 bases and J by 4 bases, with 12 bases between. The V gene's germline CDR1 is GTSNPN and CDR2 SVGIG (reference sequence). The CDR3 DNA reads TGTGCCTGGAGTGTTGCCCCCGGGGGCTATGGCTACACCTTC. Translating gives CAWSVAPGGYGYTF.

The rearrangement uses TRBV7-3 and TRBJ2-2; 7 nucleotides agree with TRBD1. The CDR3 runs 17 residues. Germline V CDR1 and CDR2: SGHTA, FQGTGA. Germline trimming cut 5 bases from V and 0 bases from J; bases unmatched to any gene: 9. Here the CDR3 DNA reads TGTGCCAGCAGCCCCGACCCCGACAGGGCGAACACCGGGGAGCTGTTTTTT. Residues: CASSPDPDRANTGELFF. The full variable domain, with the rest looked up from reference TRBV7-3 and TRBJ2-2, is GAGVSQTPSNKVTEKGKYVELRCDPISGHTALYWYRQSLGQGPEFLIYFQGTGAADDSGLPNDRFFAVRPEGSVSTLKIQRTERGDSAVYLCASSPDPDRANTGELFFGEGSRLTVL.

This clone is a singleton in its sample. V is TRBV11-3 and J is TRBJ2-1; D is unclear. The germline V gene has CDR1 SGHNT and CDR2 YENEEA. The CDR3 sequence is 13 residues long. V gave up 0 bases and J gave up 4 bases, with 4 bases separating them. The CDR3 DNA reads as TGTGCCAGCAGCTTAGAGAGTTACAATGAGCAGTTCTTC. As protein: CASSLESYNEQFF.

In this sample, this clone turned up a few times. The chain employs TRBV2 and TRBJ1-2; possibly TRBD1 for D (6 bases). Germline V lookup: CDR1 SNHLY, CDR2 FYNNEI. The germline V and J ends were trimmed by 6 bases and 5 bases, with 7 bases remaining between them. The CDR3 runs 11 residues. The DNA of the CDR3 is TGTGCCAGCAGGCAGGGGTATGGCTACACCTTC. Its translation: CASRQGYGYTF. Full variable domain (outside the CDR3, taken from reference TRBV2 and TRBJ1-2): EPEVTQTPSHQVTQMGQEVILRCVPISNHLYFYWYRQILGQKVEFLVSFYNNEISEKSEIFDDQFSVERPDGSNFTLKIRSTKLEDSAMYFCASRQGYGYTFGSGTRLTVV.

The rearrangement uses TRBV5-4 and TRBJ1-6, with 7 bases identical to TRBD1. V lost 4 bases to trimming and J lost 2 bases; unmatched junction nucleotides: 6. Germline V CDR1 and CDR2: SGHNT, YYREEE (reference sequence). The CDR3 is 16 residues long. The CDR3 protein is CASSQIGTAYNSPLHF. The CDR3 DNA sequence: TGTGCCAGCAGCCAAATCGGGACAGCCTATAATTCACCCCTCCACTTT.

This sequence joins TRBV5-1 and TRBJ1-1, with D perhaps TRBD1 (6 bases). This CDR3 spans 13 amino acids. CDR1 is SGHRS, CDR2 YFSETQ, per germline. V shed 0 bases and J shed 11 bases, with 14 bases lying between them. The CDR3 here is CASSLAGDRGAFF. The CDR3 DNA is TGCGCCAGCAGCTTGGCAGGGGATAGGGGGGCTTTCTTT.

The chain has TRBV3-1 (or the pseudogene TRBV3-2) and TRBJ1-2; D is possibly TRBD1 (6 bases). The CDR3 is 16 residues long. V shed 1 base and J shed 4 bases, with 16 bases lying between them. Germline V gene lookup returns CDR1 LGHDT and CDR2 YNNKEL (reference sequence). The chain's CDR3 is CASSQVARGEAYGYTF. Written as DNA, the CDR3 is TGTGCCAGCAGCCAAGTCGCCAGGGGAGAGGCCTATGGCTACACCTTC.

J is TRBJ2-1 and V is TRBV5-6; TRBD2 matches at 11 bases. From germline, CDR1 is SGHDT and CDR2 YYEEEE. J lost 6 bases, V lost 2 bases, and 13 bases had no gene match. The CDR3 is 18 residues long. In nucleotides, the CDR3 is TGTGCCAGCAGCTTCAGGACTAGCGGGCCCTCCTTAGCCAATGAGCAGTTCTTC. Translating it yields CASSFRTSGPSLANEQFF.

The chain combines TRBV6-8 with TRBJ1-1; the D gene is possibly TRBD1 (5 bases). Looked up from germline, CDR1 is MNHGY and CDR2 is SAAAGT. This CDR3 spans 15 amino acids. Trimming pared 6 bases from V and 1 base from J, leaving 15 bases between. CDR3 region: CASSPVGAGNTEAFF. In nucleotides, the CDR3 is TGTGCCAGCAGCCCCGTTGGGGCGGGGAACACTGAAGCTTTCTTT.

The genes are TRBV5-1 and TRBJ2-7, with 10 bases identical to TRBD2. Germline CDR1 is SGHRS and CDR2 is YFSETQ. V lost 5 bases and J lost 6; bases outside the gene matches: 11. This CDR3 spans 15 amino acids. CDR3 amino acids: CASSWAGTSVPEQYF. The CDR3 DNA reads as TGCGCCAGCAGTTGGGCCGGGACTAGCGTTCCCGAGCAGTACTTC.

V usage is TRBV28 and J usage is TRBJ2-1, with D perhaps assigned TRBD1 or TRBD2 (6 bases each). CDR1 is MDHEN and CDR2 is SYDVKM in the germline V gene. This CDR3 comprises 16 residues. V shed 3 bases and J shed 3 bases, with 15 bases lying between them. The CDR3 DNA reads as TGTGCCAGCAGTTTGGGGGGCGCAGGGGACTACAATGAGCAGTTCTTC. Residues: CASSLGGAGDYNEQFF. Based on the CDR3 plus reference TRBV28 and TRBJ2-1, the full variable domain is DVKVTQSSRYLVKRTGEKVFLECVQDMDHENMFWYRQDPGLGLRLIYFSYDVKMKEKGDIPEGYSVSREKKERFSLILESASTNQTSMYLCASSLGGAGDYNEQFFGPGTRLTVL.

CDR3: CASRLGSEAFF. DNA for the CDR3: TGTGCCAGCAGGTTGGGGTCTGAAGCTTTCTTT. The chain links TRBV14 to TRBJ1-1, with unresolved D. The CDR3 has 11 residues. The germline V gene encodes CDR1 SGHDN and CDR2 FVKESK. V was trimmed by 6 bases and J by 6 bases, leaving 8 bases between them.

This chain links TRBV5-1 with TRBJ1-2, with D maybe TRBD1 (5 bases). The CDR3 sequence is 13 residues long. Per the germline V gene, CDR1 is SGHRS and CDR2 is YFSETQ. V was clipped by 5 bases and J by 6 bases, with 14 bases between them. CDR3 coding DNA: TGCGCCAGCAGGCAGGGAAGTCAGGATGGCTACACCTTC. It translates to CASRQGSQDGYTF.

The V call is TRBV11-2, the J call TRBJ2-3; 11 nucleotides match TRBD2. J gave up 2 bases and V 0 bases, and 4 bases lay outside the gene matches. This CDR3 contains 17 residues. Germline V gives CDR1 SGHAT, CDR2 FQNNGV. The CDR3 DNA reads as TGTGCCAGCAGCTTAGAGCTAGCGGGGGGACACACAGATACGCAGTATTTT. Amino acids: CASSLELAGGHTDTQYF.

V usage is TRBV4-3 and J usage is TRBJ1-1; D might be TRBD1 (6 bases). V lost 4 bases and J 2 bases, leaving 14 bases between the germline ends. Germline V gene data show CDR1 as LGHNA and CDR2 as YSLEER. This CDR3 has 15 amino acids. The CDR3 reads CASSRVGQPNTEAFF. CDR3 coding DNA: TGCGCCAGCAGCCGAGTAGGACAGCCCAACACTGAAGCTTTCTTT.

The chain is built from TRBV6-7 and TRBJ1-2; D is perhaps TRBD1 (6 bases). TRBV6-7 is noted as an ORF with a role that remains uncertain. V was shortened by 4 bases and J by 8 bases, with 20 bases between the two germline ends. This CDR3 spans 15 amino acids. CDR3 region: CASSSSTGTGKGYTF. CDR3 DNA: TGTGCCAGCAGTTCCTCAACAGGGACGGGTAAAGGCTACACCTTC.

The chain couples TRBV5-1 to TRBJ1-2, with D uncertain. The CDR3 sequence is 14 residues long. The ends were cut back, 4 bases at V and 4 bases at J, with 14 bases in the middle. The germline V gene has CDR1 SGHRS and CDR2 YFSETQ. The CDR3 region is CASSPGESVYGYTF. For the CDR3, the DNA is TGCGCCAGCAGCCCGGGTGAGTCCGTCTATGGCTACACCTTC. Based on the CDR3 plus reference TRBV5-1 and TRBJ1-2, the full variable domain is KAGVTQTPRYLIKTRGQQVTLSCSPISGHRSVSWYQQTPGQGLQFLFEYFSETQRNKGNFPGRFSGRQFSNSRSEMNVSTLELGDSALYLCASSPGESVYGYTFGSGTRLTVV.

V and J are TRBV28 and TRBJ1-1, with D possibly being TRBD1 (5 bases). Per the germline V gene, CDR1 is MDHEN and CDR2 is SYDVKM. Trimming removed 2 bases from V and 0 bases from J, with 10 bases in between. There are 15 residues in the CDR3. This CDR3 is CASSLGGFMNTEAFF. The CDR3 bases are TGTGCCAGCAGTTTAGGGGGATTCATGAACACTGAAGCTTTCTTT.

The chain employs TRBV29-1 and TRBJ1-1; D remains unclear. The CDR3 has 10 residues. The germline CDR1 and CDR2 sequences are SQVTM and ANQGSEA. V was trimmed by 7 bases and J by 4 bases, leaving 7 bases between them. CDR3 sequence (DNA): TGCAGCGGGGTGAGCACTGAAGCTTTCTTT. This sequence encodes CSGVSTEAFF.

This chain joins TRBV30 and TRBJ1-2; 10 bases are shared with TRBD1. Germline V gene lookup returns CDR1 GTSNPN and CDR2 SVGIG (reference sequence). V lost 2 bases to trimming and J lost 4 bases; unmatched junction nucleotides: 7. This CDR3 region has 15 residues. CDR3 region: CAWSSRDRGVYGYTF. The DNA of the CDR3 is TGTGCCTGGAGTTCTCGGGACAGGGGCGTCTATGGCTACACCTTC.

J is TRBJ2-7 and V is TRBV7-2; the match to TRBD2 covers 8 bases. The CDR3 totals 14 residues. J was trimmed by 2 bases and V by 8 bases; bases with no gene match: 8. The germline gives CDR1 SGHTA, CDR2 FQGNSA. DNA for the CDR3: TGTGCCAGCGGGGCCCAGCGGGGGACCTACGAGCAGTACTTC. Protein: CASGAQRGTYEQYF.

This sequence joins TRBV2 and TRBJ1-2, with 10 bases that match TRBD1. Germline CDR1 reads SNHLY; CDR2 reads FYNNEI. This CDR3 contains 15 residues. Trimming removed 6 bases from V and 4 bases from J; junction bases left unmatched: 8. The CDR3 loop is CASRPRTGGSYGYTF. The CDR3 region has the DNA TGTGCCAGCAGACCCCGGACAGGGGGGAGCTATGGCTACACCTTC.